Presented here are 11 T cell receptor beta chains from one specimen sequenced in a study of blood T cell repertoires in COVID-19. Libraries were prepared by immunoSEQ multiplex PCR; TCRdb keeps only in-frame clonotypes and omits some of them. The table shows 200,000 to 250,000 clones, with approximately 90% occurring only once. Specimen: PBMCs or T cells enriched from blood (not recorded which). The origin of the receptors is a man aged 45-65 years who had been exposed to COVID-19.

The chain uses TRBV7-8 and TRBJ1-5, with D unresolved. The CDR3 length is 14 residues. Trimming shortened V by 1 base and J by 4 bases, and 8 bases separated the two germline ends. CDR1 and CDR2 (germline): SGHVS, FQNEAQ. Here the CDR3 reads CASSLVSGNQPQHF. CDR3 sequence (DNA): TGTGCCAGCAGCTTAGTATCGGGTAATCAGCCCCAGCATTTT.

CDR3: CASSESSGVKETQYF. The CDR3 DNA sequence: TGTGCCAGCAGTGAGAGTAGCGGGGTAAAAGAGACCCAGTACTTC. The J gene is TRBJ2-5, the V gene TRBV2; 8 nucleotides match TRBD2. CDR3 length: 15 residues. The germline V gene has CDR1 SNHLY and CDR2 FYNNEI. J gave up 3 bases and V 3 bases, and 6 bases lay outside the gene matches.

This chain connects TRBV7-9 to TRBJ1-3; perhaps TRBD1 as D (6 bases). The germline V gene encodes CDR1 SEHNR and CDR2 FQNEAQ (reference sequence). Trimming removed 5 bases at V and 0 bases at J, with 14 bases between. The length of the CDR3 is 16 residues. The CDR3 reads CASSQWDTYSGNTIYF. The CDR3 DNA reads as TGTGCCAGCAGCCAGTGGGACACCTACTCTGGAAACACCATATATTTT.

The chain combines TRBV5-4 with TRBJ1-5; 10 nucleotides align to TRBD1. The CDR3 is 15 residues long. Germline CDR1 SGHNT, CDR2 YYREEE (reference sequence). J gave up 3 bases and V 4 bases, and 4 bases lay outside the gene matches. CDR3 amino acids: CASSLDRGLNQPQHF. The DNA of the CDR3 is TGTGCCAGCAGCCTCGACAGGGGGCTCAATCAGCCCCAGCATTTT. The full variable domain, in which reference TRBV5-4 and TRBJ1-5 provide the parts outside the CDR3, is ETGVTQSPTHLIKTRGQQVTLRCSSQSGHNTVSWYQQALGQGPQFIFQYYREEENGRGNFPPRFSGLQFPNYSSELNVNALELDDSALYLCASSLDRGLNQPQHFGDGTRLSIL.

This clone was picked up a small number of times. This sequence joins TRBV9 and TRBJ2-3; 8 bases align to TRBD2. With V trimmed by 2 bases and J by 2 bases, 7 bases remained unmatched. The CDR3 length is 16 residues. Germline V CDR1 and CDR2: SGDLS, YYNGEE. CDR3 loop: CASSVLAGQITDTQYF. The CDR3 coding sequence is TGTGCCAGCAGCGTCCTAGCGGGCCAAATCACAGATACGCAGTATTTT.

The V gene is TRBV6-1, the J gene TRBJ2-5, with TRBD2 identical over 11 bases. V shed 2 bases, J shed 5 bases, and the junction held 4 bases outside the gene matches. Germline loops: CDR1 MNHNS, CDR2 SASEGT. The CDR3 totals 15 residues. Here the CDR3 reads CASSELAGGVETQYF. CDR3 DNA sequence: TGTGCCAGCAGTGAACTAGCGGGAGGAGTGGAGACCCAGTACTTC.

This sequence joins TRBV5-6 and TRBJ2-1; TRBD1 is a possible D gene (6 bases). The CDR3 loop spans 15 amino acids. Germline-derived CDR1 and CDR2 are SGHDT and YYEEEE. Between the trimmed V and J ends, which lost 4 bases and 5 bases, there was a span of 16 bases. As DNA, the CDR3 is TGTGCCAGCAGCCCCAGACAGGCCCCAGACAATGAGCAGTTCTTC. Amino acid sequence: CASSPRQAPDNEQFF.

The chain employs TRBV5-1 and TRBJ1-5, with D possibly being TRBD1 (6 bases). Germline CDR1 and CDR2: SGHRS and YFSETQ. V dropped 5 bases and J dropped 4 bases, with 16 bases sitting between them. This CDR3 contains 15 residues. CDR3 nucleotide sequence: TGCGCCAGCAGTTCTGGGGCGGGGGCTAATCAGCCCCAGCATTTT. It is translated as CASSSGAGANQPQHF.

The rearrangement links TRBV2 to TRBJ1-1; tentative D call: TRBD1 (5 bases). V gave up 6 bases and J gave up 5 bases, with 16 bases separating them. This CDR3 spans 14 amino acids. The germline gives CDR1 SNHLY, CDR2 FYNNEI. CDR3 sequence: CASSPRGGWTEAFF. The DNA of the CDR3 is TGTGCCAGCAGCCCTCGGGGGGGGTGGACTGAAGCTTTCTTT.

This chain links TRBV30 with TRBJ2-5, with a tentative D call TRBD1 (5 bases). The V gene's germline CDR1 is GTSNPN and CDR2 SVGIG (reference sequence). Trimming stripped 4 bases from V and 5 bases from J, with 17 bases between. The CDR3 totals 14 residues. The CDR3 DNA follows: TGTGCCTGGAATCAGGGCTACGCGTCCGAGACCCAGTACTTC. Protein: CAWNQGYASETQYF.

The rearrangement uses TRBV5-1 and TRBJ2-5; possibly TRBD2 for D (5 bases). Germline CDR1 and CDR2: SGHRS and YFSETQ. V lost 2 bases and J 2 bases, leaving 13 bases between the germline ends. There are 15 residues in the CDR3. The CDR3 here is CASSFGSSGQETQYF. DNA of the CDR3: TGCGCCAGCAGCTTTGGGTCTTCGGGGCAAGAGACCCAGTACTTC.